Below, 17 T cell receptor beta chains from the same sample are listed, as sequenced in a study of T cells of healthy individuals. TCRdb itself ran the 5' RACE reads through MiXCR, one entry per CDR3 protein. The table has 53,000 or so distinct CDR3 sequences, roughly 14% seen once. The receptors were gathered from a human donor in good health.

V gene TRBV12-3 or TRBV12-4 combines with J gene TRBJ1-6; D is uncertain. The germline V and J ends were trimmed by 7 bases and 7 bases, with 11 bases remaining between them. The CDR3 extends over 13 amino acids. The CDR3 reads CASTRSENSPLHF. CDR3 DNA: TGTGCCAGCACACGGTCGGAGAATTCACCCCTCCACTTT.

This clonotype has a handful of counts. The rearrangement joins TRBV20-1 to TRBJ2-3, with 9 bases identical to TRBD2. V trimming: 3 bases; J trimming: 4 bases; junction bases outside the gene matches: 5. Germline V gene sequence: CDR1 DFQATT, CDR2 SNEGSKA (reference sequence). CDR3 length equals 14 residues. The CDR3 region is CSASPAGGSDTQYF. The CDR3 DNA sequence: TGCAGTGCTAGTCCGGCGGGAGGGTCAGATACGCAGTATTTT.

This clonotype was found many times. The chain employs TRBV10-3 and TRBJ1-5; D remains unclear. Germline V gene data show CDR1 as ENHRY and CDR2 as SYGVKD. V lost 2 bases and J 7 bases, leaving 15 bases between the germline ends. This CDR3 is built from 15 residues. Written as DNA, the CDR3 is TGTGCCATCAGTGAGACGACGGGTTCAGGACAGCCCCAGCATTTT. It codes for CAISETTGSGQPQHF.

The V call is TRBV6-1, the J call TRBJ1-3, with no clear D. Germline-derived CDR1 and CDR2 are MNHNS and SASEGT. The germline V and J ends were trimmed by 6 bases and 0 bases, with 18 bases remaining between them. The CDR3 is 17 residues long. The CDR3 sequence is CASRISRATISGNTIYF. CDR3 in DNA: TGTGCCAGCAGGATAAGCCGGGCAACCATCTCTGGAAACACCATATATTTT.

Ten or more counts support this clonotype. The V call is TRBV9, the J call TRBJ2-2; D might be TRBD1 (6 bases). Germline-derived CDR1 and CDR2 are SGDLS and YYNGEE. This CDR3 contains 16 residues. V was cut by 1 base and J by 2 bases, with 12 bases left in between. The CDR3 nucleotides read TGTGCCAGCAGCGTAACAGGGAATGGAAACACCGGGGAGCTGTTTTTT. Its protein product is CASSVTGNGNTGELFF.

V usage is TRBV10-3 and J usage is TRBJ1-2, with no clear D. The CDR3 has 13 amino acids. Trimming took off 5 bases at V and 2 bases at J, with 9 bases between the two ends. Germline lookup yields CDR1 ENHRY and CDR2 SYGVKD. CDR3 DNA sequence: TGTGCCATCAGTCCCGATTGGAACTATGGCTACACCTTC. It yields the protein CAISPDWNYGYTF.

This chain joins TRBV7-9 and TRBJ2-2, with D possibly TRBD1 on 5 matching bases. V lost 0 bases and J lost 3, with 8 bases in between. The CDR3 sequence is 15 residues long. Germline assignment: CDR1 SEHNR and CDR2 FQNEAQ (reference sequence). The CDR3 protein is CASSLAGRDTGELFF. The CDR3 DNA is TGTGCCAGCAGCTTAGCTGGCAGGGACACCGGGGAGCTGTTTTTT.

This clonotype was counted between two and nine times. CDR3 bases: TGTGCCAGCTCGGCGACGGGCGGGGGGGCATACGAGCAGTACTTC. This codes for CASSATGGGAYEQYF. The chain links TRBV18 to TRBJ2-7, with 9 bases that match TRBD2. Per the germline V gene, CDR1 is KGHSH and CDR2 is LQKENI. V trimming: 6 bases; J trimming: 4 bases; junction bases outside the gene matches: 10. The CDR3 is 15 residues long.

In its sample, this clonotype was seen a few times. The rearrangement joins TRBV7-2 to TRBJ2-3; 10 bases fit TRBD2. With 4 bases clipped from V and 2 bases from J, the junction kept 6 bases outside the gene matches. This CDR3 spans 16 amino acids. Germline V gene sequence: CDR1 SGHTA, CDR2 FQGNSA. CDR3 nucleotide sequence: TGTGCCAGCAGCTGGACTAGCGGCGGGTTCACAGATACGCAGTATTTT. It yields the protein CASSWTSGGFTDTQYF. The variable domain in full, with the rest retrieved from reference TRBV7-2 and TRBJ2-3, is GAGVSQSPSNKVTEKGKDVELRCDPISGHTALYWYRQSLGQGLEFLIYFQGNSAPDKSGLPSDRFSAERTGGSVSTLTIQRTQQEDSAVYLCASSWTSGGFTDTQYFGPGTRLTVL.

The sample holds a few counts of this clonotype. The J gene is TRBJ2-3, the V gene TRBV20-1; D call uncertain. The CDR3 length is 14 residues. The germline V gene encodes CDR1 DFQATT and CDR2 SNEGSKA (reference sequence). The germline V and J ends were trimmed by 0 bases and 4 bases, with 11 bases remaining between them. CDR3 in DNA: TGCAGTGCTAGAGATCCTAGGGCGGCAGATACGCAGTATTTT. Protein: CSARDPRAADTQYF.

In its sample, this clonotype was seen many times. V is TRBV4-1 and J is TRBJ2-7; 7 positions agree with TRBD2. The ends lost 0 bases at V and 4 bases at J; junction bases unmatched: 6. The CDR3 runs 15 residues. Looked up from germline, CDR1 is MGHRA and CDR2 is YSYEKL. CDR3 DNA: TGCGCCAGCAGCCAAGATAATGGGGGGGTTTACGAGCAGTACTTC. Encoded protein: CASSQDNGGVYEQYF.

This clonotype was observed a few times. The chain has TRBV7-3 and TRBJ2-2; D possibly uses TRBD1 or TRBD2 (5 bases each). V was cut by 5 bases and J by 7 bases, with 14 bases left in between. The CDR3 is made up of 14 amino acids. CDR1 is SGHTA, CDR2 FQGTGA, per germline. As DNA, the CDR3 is TGTGCCAGCAGCGCAACGGGGCCGAACGGGGAGCTGTTTTTT. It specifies CASSATGPNGELFF.

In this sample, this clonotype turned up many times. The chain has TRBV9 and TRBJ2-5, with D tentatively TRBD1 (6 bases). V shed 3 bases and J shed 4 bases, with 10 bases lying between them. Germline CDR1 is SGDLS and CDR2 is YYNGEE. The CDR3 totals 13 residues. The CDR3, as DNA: TGTGCCAGCAGCGCGGGACACAGAGAGACCCAGTACTTC. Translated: CASSAGHRETQYF.

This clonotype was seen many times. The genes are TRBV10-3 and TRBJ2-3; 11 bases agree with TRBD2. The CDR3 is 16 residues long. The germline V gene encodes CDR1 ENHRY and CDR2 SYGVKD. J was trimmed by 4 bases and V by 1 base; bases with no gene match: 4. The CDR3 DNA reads TGTGCCATCAGTGAGTTAGTAGCGGGAGGGGCAGATACGCAGTATTTT. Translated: CAISELVAGGADTQYF.

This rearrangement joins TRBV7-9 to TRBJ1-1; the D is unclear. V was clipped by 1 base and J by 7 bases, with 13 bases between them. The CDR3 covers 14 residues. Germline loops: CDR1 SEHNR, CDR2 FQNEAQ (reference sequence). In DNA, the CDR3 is TGTGCCAGCAGCTTAGGAACCGCAGCGGGTGAAGCTTTCTTT. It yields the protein CASSLGTAAGEAFF. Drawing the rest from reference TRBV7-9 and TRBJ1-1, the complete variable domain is DTGVSQNPRHKITKRGQNVTFRCDPISEHNRLYWYRQTLGQGPEFLTYFQNEAQLEKSRLLSDRFSAERPKGSFSTLEIQRTEQGDSAMYLCASSLGTAAGEAFFGQGTRLTVV.

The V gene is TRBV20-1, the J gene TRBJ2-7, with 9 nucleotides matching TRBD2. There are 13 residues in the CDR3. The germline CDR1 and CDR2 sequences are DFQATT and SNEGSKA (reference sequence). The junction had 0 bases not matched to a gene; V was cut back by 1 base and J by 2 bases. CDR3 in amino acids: CSARVAGAYEQYF. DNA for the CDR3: TGCAGTGCTAGAGTAGCGGGGGCCTACGAGCAGTACTTC.

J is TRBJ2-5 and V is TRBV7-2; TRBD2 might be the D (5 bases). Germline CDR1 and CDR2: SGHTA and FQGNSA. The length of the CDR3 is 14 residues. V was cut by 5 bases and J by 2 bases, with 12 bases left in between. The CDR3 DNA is TGTGCCAGCAGCCATTTTGGGGAGCAAGAGACCCAGTACTTC. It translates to CASSHFGEQETQYF.